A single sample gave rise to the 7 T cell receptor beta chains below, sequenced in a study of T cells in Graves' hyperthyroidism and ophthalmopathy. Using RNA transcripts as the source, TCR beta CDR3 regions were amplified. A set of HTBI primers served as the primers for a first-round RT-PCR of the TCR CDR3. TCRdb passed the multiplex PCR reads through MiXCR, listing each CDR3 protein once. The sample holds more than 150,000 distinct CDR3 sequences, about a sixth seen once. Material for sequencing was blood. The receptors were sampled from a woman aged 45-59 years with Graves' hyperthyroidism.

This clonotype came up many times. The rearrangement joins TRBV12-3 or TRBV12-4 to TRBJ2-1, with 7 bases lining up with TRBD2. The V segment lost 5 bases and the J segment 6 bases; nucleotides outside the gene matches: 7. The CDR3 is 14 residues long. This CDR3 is CASSLAGGGNEQFF. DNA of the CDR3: TGTGCCAGCAGTCTGGCTGGGGGGGGCAATGAGCAGTTCTTC.

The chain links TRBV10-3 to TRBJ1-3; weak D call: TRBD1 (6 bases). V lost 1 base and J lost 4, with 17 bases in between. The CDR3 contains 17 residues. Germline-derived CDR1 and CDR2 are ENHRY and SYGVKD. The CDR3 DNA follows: TGTGCCATCAGTGAGTTCCCCCCGGGACACCAGGGAAACACCATATATTTT. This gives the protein CAISEFPPGHQGNTIYF.

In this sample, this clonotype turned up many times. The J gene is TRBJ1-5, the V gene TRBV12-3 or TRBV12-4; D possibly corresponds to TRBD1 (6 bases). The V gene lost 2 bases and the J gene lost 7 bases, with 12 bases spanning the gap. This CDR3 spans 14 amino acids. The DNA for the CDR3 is TGTGCCAGCAGTTTACCCACAGGGAGCCAGCCCCAGCATTTT. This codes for CASSLPTGSQPQHF.

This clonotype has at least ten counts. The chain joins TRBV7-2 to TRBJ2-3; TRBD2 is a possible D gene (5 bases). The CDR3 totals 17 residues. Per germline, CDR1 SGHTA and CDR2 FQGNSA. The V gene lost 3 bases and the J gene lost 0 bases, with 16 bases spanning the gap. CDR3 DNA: TGTGCCAGCAGCTTGGGGAGATCGTTATTTAGCACAGATACGCAGTATTTT. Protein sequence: CASSLGRSLFSTDTQYF.

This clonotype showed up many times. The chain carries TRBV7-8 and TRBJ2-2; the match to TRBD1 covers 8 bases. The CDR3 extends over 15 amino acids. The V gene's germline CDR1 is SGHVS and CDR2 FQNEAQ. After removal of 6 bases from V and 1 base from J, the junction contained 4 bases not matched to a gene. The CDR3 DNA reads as TGTGCCAGCAGGCGACAGGGGCGGAACACCGGGGAGCTGTTTTTT. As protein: CASRRQGRNTGELFF.

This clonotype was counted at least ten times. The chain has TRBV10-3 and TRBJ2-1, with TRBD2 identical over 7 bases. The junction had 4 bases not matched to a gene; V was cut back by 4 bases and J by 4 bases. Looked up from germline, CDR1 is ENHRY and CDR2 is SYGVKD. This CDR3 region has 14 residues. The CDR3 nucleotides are TGTGCCATCAGTGGGGGGGGGAGGTACAATGAGCAGTTCTTC. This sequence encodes CAISGGGRYNEQFF.

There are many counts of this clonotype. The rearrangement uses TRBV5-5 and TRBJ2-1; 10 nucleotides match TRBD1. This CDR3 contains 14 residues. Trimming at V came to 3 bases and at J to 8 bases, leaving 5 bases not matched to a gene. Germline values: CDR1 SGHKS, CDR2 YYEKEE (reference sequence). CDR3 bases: TGTGCCAGCAGCTGGACAGGGGGGATGGATGAGCAGTTCTTC. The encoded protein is CASSWTGGMDEQFF.